The rows below give T cell receptor beta chains drawn from one sample of a study of T cells after yellow fever vaccination. TCRdb re-called the 5' RACE reads with MiXCR, one entry per CDR3 protein. This repertoire shows under 700,000 distinct CDR3 sequences, roughly 17% found once; its top ten account for roughly 17%. Sequencing was performed on PBMCs, taken around 5 days after the first yellow fever vaccination. The source is a young man who received the YFV17D yellow fever vaccine. The CDR3 runs from the conserved cysteine through the conserved F or W. The order of the fields is V gene, D gene, clone size, J gene, CDR3 DNA, CDR3 protein. A D gene is named only where the DNA matches it firmly. Not all rows give a size; the values are once, few, many and, for expanded clones, a class.

>TRBV9|-|-|TRBJ2-3
TGTGCCAGCAGCTCCAGCCCCGATTTGGATACGCAGTATTTT
CASSSSPDLDTQYF
>TRBV5-1|-|few|TRBJ1-1
TGCGCCAGCAGCTTGGACGAAGGGGCGAACACTGAAGCTTTCTTT
CASSLDEGANTEAFF
>TRBV21-1|-|-|TRBJ1-5
TGTGCCAGTAGGGACAGGGCACCAGAGGGAAGACAGCCCCAGCATTTT
CASRDRAPEGRQPQHF
>TRBV11-2|TRBD2|-|TRBJ2-3
TGTGCCAGCAGCTTACGGGCGCTCAGACTAGCCCCCACAGATACGCAGTATTTT
CASSLRALRLAPTDTQYF
>TRBV12-2|-|-|TRBJ2-3
TGTTCTGAAGATACGCAGTATTTT
CSEDTQYF
>TRBV21-1|-|-|TRBJ1-6
TGTGCCAGCAGCTTATTAACAGGGATCAATTCACCCCTCCACTTT
CASSLLTGINSPLHF
>TRBV5-1|-|few|TRBJ2-7
TGCGCCAGCAGCTTGTTCTCACAGGGAAGCTCCTACGAGCAGTACTTC
CASSLFSQGSSYEQYF
>TRBV10-1|-|-|TRBJ1-4
TGCGCCAGCAGTGAGACGACGGCCGGAGGAAAACTGTTTTTT
CASSETTAGGKLFF
>TRBV11-2|-|-|TRBJ2-5
TGTGCCAGCAGCCGAGGGGGGATCGGGGAGACCCAGTACTTC
CASSRGGIGETQYF
>TRBV6-5|TRBD1|-|TRBJ2-3
TGTGCCAGCAGTTATCAAGGGACAGGACTGGGGGATACGCAGTATTTT
CASSYQGTGLGDTQYF
>TRBV2|TRBD2|once|TRBJ2-7
TGTGCCAGCCTCCGGCGGGGGACCTACGAGCAGTACTTC
CASLRRGTYEQYF
>TRBV18|-|-|TRBJ2-3
TGTGCCAGCTCGCCGGACAGCTCAGATACGCAGTATTTT
CASSPDSSDTQYF
>TRBV28|TRBD2|-|TRBJ2-1
TGTGCCAGCAGTTCAACTAGCGGGGGGCCTCGGAGAGAGCAGTTCTTC
CASSSTSGGPRREQFF
>TRBV12-3/TRBV12-4|TRBD1|-|TRBJ1-1
TGTGCCAGCAGTTGGACAGGGGCGAGCACTGAAGCTTTCTTT
CASSWTGASTEAFF